This T cell receptor beta chain was documented in a study of OX40 agonist ivuxolimab in advanced cancers. Study results and caveats: Both blood CD4+ and CD8+ T cells showed clonal growth by week 6 at 0.1 to 3.0 mg/kg.

V lost 5 bases to trimming and J lost 5 bases; unmatched junction nucleotides: 6. This CDR3 is 14 amino acids long. Germline V gene lookup returns CDR1 MNHEY and CDR2 SVGAGI. Data came from immunoSEQ multiplex PCR; TCRdb stores just in-frame clones and leaves some out. The sample yields approximately 26,000 clones, around 82% seen once. In regard to this clone: Its antigen remains unidentified.

The sample in question was CD4+ or CD8+ T cells sorted from blood, obtained in a trial of the OX40 agonist ivuxolimab. The genes are TRBV6-5 and TRBJ2-1, with 7 bases lining up with TRBD1. The clonotype originates from an adult with an advanced solid tumor such as melanoma, head and neck, liver or kidney cancer. The CDR3 region is CASSTGAGDNEQFF. CDR3 in DNA: TGTGCCAGCAGTACAGGGGCCGGGGACAATGAGCAGTTCTTC.